Below, 17 T cell receptor beta chains from the same sample are listed, as sequenced in a study of blood T cell repertoires in COVID-19. Sequenced by immunoSEQ multiplex PCR; TCRdb stores in-frame clones only, minus some. The repertoire holds roughly 200,000 clones, 80% to 90% seen once, with just over 8.5% in the top ten. Sequenced input: peripheral blood. The source of these receptors is a man aged 35 to 55 with active or convalescent COVID-19.

The chain joins TRBV12-3 or TRBV12-4 to TRBJ1-1; unclear D gene. The CDR3 consists of 13 residues. V was clipped by 6 bases and J by 0 bases, with 8 bases between them. In DNA, the CDR3 is TGTGCCAGCAGCCGACACATGAACACTGAAGCTTTCTTT. It translates to CASSRHMNTEAFF.

The V gene is TRBV4-3, the J gene TRBJ1-1, with TRBD1 matching over 7 bases. Trimming at V came to 5 bases and at J to 4 bases, leaving 7 bases not matched to a gene. Germline CDR1 and CDR2: LGHNA and YSLEER. There are 14 residues in the CDR3. This CDR3 reads CASSFNRGGTEAFF. CDR3 DNA: TGCGCCAGCAGCTTCAACAGGGGCGGCACTGAAGCTTTCTTT.

The chain joins TRBV2 to TRBJ1-2; a possible D gene is TRBD1 (6 bases). Trimming removed 3 bases from V and 4 bases from J, with 15 bases in between. CDR1 and CDR2 from the germline V gene are SNHLY and FYNNEI. The CDR3 runs 15 residues. The CDR3 DNA sequence: TGTGCCAGCAGTGATTCAGGGGTGGGCGGCTATGGCTACACCTTC. Protein product: CASSDSGVGGYGYTF.

The chain combines TRBV6-5 with TRBJ1-4; 9 bases agree with TRBD1. This CDR3 contains 16 residues. The V gene end was trimmed by 2 bases and the J gene end by 8 bases; junction bases not matched to a gene: 9. Germline V CDR1 and CDR2: MNHEY, SVGAGI. The CDR3 DNA reads TGTGCCAGCAGTTACAATTGGGGACAGGGTCGAGAAAAACTGTTTTTT. Protein product: CASSYNWGQGREKLFF.

CDR3: CASSLGPGSWGYTF. In nucleotides, the CDR3 is TGTGCCAGCAGCTTAGGGCCAGGGTCGTGGGGCTACACCTTC. The V gene is TRBV13, the J gene TRBJ1-2, with D possibly matching TRBD1 (5 bases). The CDR3 has 14 amino acids. Per germline, CDR1 PRHDT and CDR2 FYEKMQ (reference sequence). Trimming removed 0 bases at V and 8 bases at J, with 13 bases between.

This clone showed up just once. The chain recombines TRBV10-1 with TRBJ2-2, with D perhaps matching TRBD2 (5 bases). With 3 bases removed from V and 7 bases from J, the gap between germline ends came to 12 bases. Germline-derived CDR1 and CDR2 are WNHNN and SYGVQD (reference sequence). This CDR3 region has 14 residues. The CDR3 nucleotides read TGCGCCAGCAGTGAAGCTAGCTTGGGCGGGGAGCTGTTTTTT. Protein: CASSEASLGGELFF.

The V call is TRBV5-8, the J call TRBJ1-5; 9 bases fit TRBD1. The germline CDR1 and CDR2 sequences are SGHTS and YDEGEE. The trim removed 2 bases at V and 2 bases at J, leaving 2 bases unmatched. There are 15 residues in the CDR3. Written as DNA, the CDR3 is TGTGCCAGCAGCTTAGACAGGGGGGGCAATCAGCCCCAGCATTTT. It specifies CASSLDRGGNQPQHF.

This sequence joins TRBV3-1 (or the pseudogene TRBV3-2) and TRBJ1-6; perhaps TRBD1 as D (5 bases). The V gene's germline CDR1 is LGHDT and CDR2 YNNKEL (reference sequence). The CDR3 contains 15 residues. V was cut by 1 base and J by 8 bases, with 12 bases left in between. The CDR3 coding sequence is TGTGCCAGCAGCCAAGGGGGGGGAAGGGATTCACCCCTCCACTTT. This codes for CASSQGGGRDSPLHF.

This chain uses TRBV5-1 with TRBJ2-7, with 7 bases matching TRBD1. CDR1 and CDR2 (germline): SGHRS, YFSETQ. The trim removed 2 bases at V and 3 bases at J, leaving 8 bases unmatched. This CDR3 has 15 residues. CDR3 amino acids: CASSLGSTGYYEQYF. CDR3 coding DNA: TGCGCCAGCAGCTTAGGATCGACAGGGTACTACGAGCAGTACTTC.

Details on this clone: The junction and the germline gene differ at one end; a read error may be behind it. The V call is TRBV7-7, the J call TRBJ1-5; 7 positions agree with TRBD1. The V gene's germline CDR1 is SSHAT and CDR2 FNYEAQ (reference sequence). The CDR3 totals 18 residues. In nucleotides, the CDR3 is TGTGCTAGCAGCTACGCTTCGGGACAGATAACTAGCAATCAGCCCCAGCATTTT. It codes for CASSYASGQITSNQPQHF.

The chain links TRBV9 to TRBJ1-1; D is unresolved. This CDR3 comprises 15 residues. From germline, CDR1 is SGDLS and CDR2 YYNGEE. Trimming cost V 0 bases and J 3 bases, with 12 bases left between them. This CDR3 reads CASSVEEDPYTEAFF. Here the CDR3 DNA reads TGTGCCAGCAGCGTAGAGGAGGACCCTTACACTGAAGCTTTCTTT.

The chain is built from TRBV30 and TRBJ1-6, with no clear D. The V end was cut by 4 bases, the J end by 8 bases, with 12 bases between. Germline V gene data show CDR1 as GTSNPN and CDR2 as SVGIG (reference sequence). The CDR3 extends over 13 amino acids. As DNA, the CDR3 is TGTGCCTGGACCCCGTCTATATATTCACCCCTCCACTTT. Protein: CAWTPSIYSPLHF.

The chain is built from TRBV6-2 or TRBV6-3 and TRBJ2-3; D is unclear. Germline V gene data show CDR1 as MNHEY and CDR2 as SVGEGT. The CDR3 sequence is 12 residues long. V was pared by 5 bases and J by 5 bases, with 8 bases between. CDR3 nucleotide sequence: TGTGCCAGCAGTGCGAAGCGAGATACGCAGTATTTT. Its translation: CASSAKRDTQYF.

The genes are TRBV18 and TRBJ2-2, with D possibly TRBD2 on 6 matching bases. From germline, CDR1 is KGHSH and CDR2 LQKENI. The CDR3 has 20 residues. The V and J ends lost 3 bases and 1 base respectively, with 24 bases between them. CDR3 nucleotides: TGTGCCAGCTCACCTGACTTGGCTAGCGTCTATATAGGGAACACCGGGGAGCTGTTTTTT. Protein: CASSPDLASVYIGNTGELFF.

The rearrangement links TRBV3-1 (or the pseudogene TRBV3-2) to TRBJ1-5; D unclear. V was cut by 0 bases and J by 9 bases, with 9 bases left in between. CDR3 length equals 13 residues. Germline V gene lookup returns CDR1 LGHDT and CDR2 YNNKEL (reference sequence). This CDR3 reads CASSQEYSPPQHF. CDR3 in DNA: TGTGCCAGCAGCCAAGAGTATAGTCCGCCCCAGCATTTT.

The chain couples TRBV30 to TRBJ1-4; tentative D call: TRBD1 (5 bases). The germline V gene has CDR1 GTSNPN and CDR2 SVGIG (reference sequence). This CDR3 contains 14 residues. V gave up 4 bases and J gave up 4 bases, with 13 bases separating them. As DNA, the CDR3 is TGTGCCTGGAAAGCCGGACACCTTAATGAAAAACTGTTTTTT. Its translation is CAWKAGHLNEKLFF. The entire variable domain, with the rest obtained from reference TRBV30 and TRBJ1-4, is as follows: SQTIHQWPATLVQPVGSPLSLECTVEGTSNPNLYWYRQAAGRGLQLLFYSVGIGQISSEVPQNLSASRPQDRQFILSSKKLLLSDSGFYLCAWKAGHLNEKLFFGSGTQLSVL.

This chain uses TRBV5-5 with TRBJ1-2; 8 nucleotides match TRBD1. This CDR3 spans 14 amino acids. Germline V lookup: CDR1 SGHKS, CDR2 YYEKEE (reference sequence). V gave up 3 bases and J gave up 3 bases; unmatched junction bases: 4. The CDR3 sequence is CASSWDRRDYGYTF. CDR3 bases: TGTGCCAGCAGCTGGGACAGGAGGGACTATGGCTACACCTTC.